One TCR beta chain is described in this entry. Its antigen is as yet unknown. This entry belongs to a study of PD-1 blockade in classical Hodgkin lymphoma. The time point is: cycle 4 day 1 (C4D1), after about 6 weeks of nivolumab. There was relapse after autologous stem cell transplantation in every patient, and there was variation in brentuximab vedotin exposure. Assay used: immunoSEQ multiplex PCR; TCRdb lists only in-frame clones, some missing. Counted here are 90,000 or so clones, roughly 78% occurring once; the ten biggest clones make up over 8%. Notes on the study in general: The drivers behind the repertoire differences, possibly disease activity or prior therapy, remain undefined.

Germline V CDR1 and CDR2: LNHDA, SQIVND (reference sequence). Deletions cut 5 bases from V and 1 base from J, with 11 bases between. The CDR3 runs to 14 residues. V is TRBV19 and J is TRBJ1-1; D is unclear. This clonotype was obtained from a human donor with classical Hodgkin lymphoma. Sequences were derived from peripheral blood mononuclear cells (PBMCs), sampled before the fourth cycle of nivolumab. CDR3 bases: TGTGCCAGTAGTTTGGGATGGGGGAACACTGAAGCTTTCTTT. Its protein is CASSLGWGNTEAFF.